This record covers a single TCR beta chain. Its antigen is not known. An end of the junction does not agree with germline; a read error may underlie this. This sample's RNA came from whole unsorted tissue. The record originates from a study of tumor and adjacent non-tumor tissue in lung cancer. Whole-study context: Patients comprised roughly 12 adenocarcinoma, a couple of squamous cell carcinoma and 1 small cell lung cancer. Overall study results and limits: Top 100 clones took a larger repertoire share in normal lung. TCR diversity was significantly greater in tumor than normal lung tissue.

Per germline, CDR1 SGHNT and CDR2 YENEEA. This CDR3 has 14 amino acids. Three rounds of nested PCR, following a modified ARM-PCR protocol, produced the TCRbeta library. TCRdb re-called the multiplex PCR reads with MiXCR, one entry per CDR3 protein. The sample records over 100,000 distinct CDR3 sequences, around 75% being singletons. The sequence derives from a woman aged 60 to 75 with non-small cell lung cancer. V and J are TRBV11-3 and TRBJ2-7; tentatively, D is TRBD1 (5 bases). Sequenced material: lung tumor tissue. As DNA, the CDR3 is TGTGCCAGCAACTTATCAACCTGGACAACCGAGCAGTATTTC. Translation gives CASNLSTWTTEQYF.